This T cell receptor (beta chain) was captured in a study of T cells in Graves' hyperthyroidism and ophthalmopathy. This clonotype occurred many times. The antigen is undetermined. Whole-study findings and limits: It was a median 6.5 months before onset that the model predicted ophthalmopathy.

There were TCR beta CDR3 regions amplified from RNA transcripts. The HTBI primer set drove a first-round RT-PCR of the TCR CDR3. TCRdb independently ran MiXCR on the multiplex PCR reads; one entry per CDR3 protein. The sample gives 500,000 or so distinct CDR3 sequences, about a sixth of which show up once; approximately 15% is in the top ten. Trimming cost V 4 bases and J 7 bases, with 13 bases left between them. Looked up from germline, CDR1 is GTSNPN and CDR2 is SVGIG (reference sequence). CDR3 length equals 12 residues. This TCR was recovered from a woman between 18 and 30 years old with Graves' ophthalmopathy. The gene calls are TRBV30 and TRBJ1-1; D not resolved. Sequenced: blood. The CDR3 DNA reads as TGTGCCTGGAAGGTGGGCGGTGGTGAAGCTTTCTTT. Translating gives CAWKVGGGEAFF.